Sequencing of this T cell receptor (beta chain) was carried out in a study of vaccination effects on CD4 cells after COVID-19. Points on this clone: Its matching antigen is unknown.

Assay used: immunoSEQ multiplex PCR; TCRdb lists only in-frame clones, some missing. The sample consists of more than 15,000 clones, around 74% of them appearing once. The CDR3 covers 13 residues. Trimming left V 5 bases short and J 1 base short, with 8 bases between. Per germline, CDR1 SGHAT and CDR2 FQDESV (reference sequence). Expansion with viral peptide pools was applied to antigen-specific CD4+ T cells by the ViraFEST assay prior to sequencing. Scientists isolated CD4+ T cells after a roughly 9-day culture period ended. The infection with SARS-CoV-2 (confirmed by PCR) occurred in this person between March and December 2020. With 7.5 to 10 ug/ml peptides and about 9.2 IU/ml IL-2, 1.5 million to 2 million PBMC per well were cultured.

This clonotype originated in a human donor who had a prior SARS-CoV-2 infection. Specimen: CD4+ T cells from PBMCs cultured with SARS-CoV-2 spike peptides, collected before COVID-19 vaccination. The chain links TRBV11-1 to TRBJ2-5; D may be TRBD1 or TRBD2 (5 bases each). The CDR3 DNA reads TGTGCCAGCAGCCGGGACCTCCAAGAGACCCAGTACTTC. Its translation: CASSRDLQETQYF.